What follows are 2 T cell receptor beta chains derived from one specimen sequenced in a study of graft-versus-host responses after intestinal transplantation. No antigen is known for these receptors. Produced via immunoSEQ multiplex PCR; TCRdb's table is partial and in-frame only. Altogether around 84,000 clones are present, 80% to 85% being singletons, with the ten largest covering about a sixth. The specimen was unstimulated CD8+ T cells sorted from spleen or lymph node cells, collected before intestinal transplant. The receptors stem from a human donor who received an intestinal transplant.

In nucleotides, the CDR3 is TGTGCCAGCAGCGTAGGTTGGGGGTCCGGGGAGCTGTTTTTT. It codes for CASSVGWGSGELFF. V and J are TRBV9 and TRBJ2-2, with D perhaps given as TRBD1 or TRBD2 (5 bases each). Germline CDR1 and CDR2: SGDLS and YYNGEE. The CDR3 totals 14 residues. V was cut by 0 bases and J by 6 bases, with 9 bases left in between.

The rearrangement joins TRBV6-5 to TRBJ2-5; a weak D match, TRBD1 (5 bases). Between the trimmed V and J ends, which lost 5 bases and 0 bases, there was a span of 13 bases. Germline CDR1 and CDR2: MNHEY and SVGAGI. This CDR3 contains 15 residues. CDR3 sequence reads: CASSRAAGYQETQYF. The CDR3, as DNA: TGTGCCAGCAGTCGGGCAGCAGGGTACCAAGAGACCCAGTACTTC.